This passage covers 13 T cell receptor beta chains from one sample sequenced in a study of blood T cell repertoires in COVID-19. The protocol was immunoSEQ multiplex PCR, while the TCRdb copy is restricted to in-frame clones and leaves out a portion. The sample lists about 200,000 clones; approximately 82% were seen once. What was sequenced was peripheral blood. These receptors all come from a human donor with acute or convalescent COVID-19. The donor label of this sample is uncertain.

The genes are TRBV25-1 and TRBJ1-1; D call uncertain. The CDR3 consists of 16 residues. The V gene lost 1 base and the J gene lost 8 bases, with 20 bases spanning the gap. Germline V gene sequence: CDR1 MGHDK, CDR2 SYGVNS. In DNA form, the CDR3 reads TGTGCCAGCAGTGAATGGGGAAATGGGAGGTTTAGAGAAGCTTTCTTT. Its protein is CASSEWGNGRFREAFF.

The rearrangement joins TRBV9 to TRBJ2-5; the D gene is possibly TRBD1 (7 bases). Trimming left V 4 bases short and J 2 bases short, with 18 bases between. The CDR3 is 16 amino acids. Germline V lookup: CDR1 SGDLS, CDR2 YYNGEE. CDR3 DNA: TGTGCCAGCAGCAACCGCGAACAGGGGACTCAAGAGACCCAGTACTTC. Its protein product is CASSNREQGTQETQYF.

The rearrangement links TRBV25-1 to TRBJ2-6, with D possibly matching TRBD2 (6 bases). This CDR3 comprises 14 residues. Trimming left V 6 bases short and J 4 bases short, with 10 bases between. Germline CDR1 reads MGHDK; CDR2 reads SYGVNS. CDR3 nucleotide sequence: TGTGCCAGCAGCCCGGCGGGGGGGGCCAACGTCCTGACTTTC. Amino acids: CASSPAGGANVLTF.

The V call is TRBV19, the J call TRBJ2-1, with 12 bases identical to TRBD2. The V gene end was trimmed by 0 bases and the J gene end by 7 bases; junction bases not matched to a gene: 4. This CDR3 has 16 residues. The germline CDR1 and CDR2 sequences are LNHDA and SQIVND (reference sequence). CDR3 nucleotide sequence: TGTGCCAGTAGTATAGATCTAGCGGGAGGGCCGAATGAGCAGTTCTTC. Encoded protein: CASSIDLAGGPNEQFF.

CDR3 DNA: TGCGCCAGCAGCTTGGTTCTGCTAGCGGGAGGGCCAAATGAGCAGTTCTTC. Its translation: CASSLVLLAGGPNEQFF. V usage is TRBV5-1 and J usage is TRBJ2-1; 12 bases line up with TRBD2. Germline CDR1 reads SGHRS; CDR2 reads YFSETQ. The CDR3 runs 17 residues. The J segment lost 7 bases and the V segment lost 0 bases, leaving 8 bases of the junction unmatched.

V is TRBV7-9 and J is TRBJ2-3; D uncertain. V lost 5 bases and J 0 bases, leaving 9 bases between the germline ends. CDR1 and CDR2 (germline): SEHNR, FQNEAQ (reference sequence). There are 14 residues in the CDR3. The CDR3 bases are TGTGCCAGCAGCCCTACCACTAGCACAGATACGCAGTATTTT. This gives the protein CASSPTTSTDTQYF.

This rearrangement joins TRBV10-3 to TRBJ2-3, with TRBD2 as a possible D gene (6 bases). Trimming removed 8 bases from V and 1 base from J, with 16 bases in between. CDR1 is ENHRY, CDR2 SYGVKD, per germline. The CDR3 is 15 amino acids. Here the CDR3 DNA reads TGTGCCATCGCCGCCGAACCTAGCGGCACAGATACGCAGTATTTT. Translated: CAIAAEPSGTDTQYF.

In its sample, this clone was seen once. The V call is TRBV6-5, the J call TRBJ1-3; D is possibly TRBD1 (6 bases). CDR1 and CDR2 from the germline V gene are MNHEY and SVGAGI. There are 15 residues in the CDR3. Trimming removed 6 bases at V and 0 bases at J, with 12 bases between. The CDR3 region is CASSQTGNSGNTIYF. Written as DNA, the CDR3 is TGTGCCAGCAGCCAGACAGGAAACTCTGGAAACACCATATATTTT.

The chain recombines TRBV24-1 with TRBJ2-7; the match to TRBD2 covers 10 bases. This CDR3 has 15 residues. The trim removed 3 bases at V and 5 bases at J, leaving 6 bases unmatched. CDR1 and CDR2 (germline): KGHDR, SFDVKD. CDR3 sequence (DNA): TGTGCCACCAGTGATCGGGCTAGCGGGAGCGACGAGCAGTACTTC. Protein sequence: CATSDRASGSDEQYF.

The chain uses TRBV4-2 and TRBJ2-5; a weak D match, TRBD1 (5 bases). The CDR3 consists of 13 residues. The germline V and J ends were trimmed by 4 bases and 4 bases, with 10 bases remaining between them. Germline V CDR1 and CDR2: LGHNA, YNFKEQ. The CDR3 region has the DNA TGTGCCAGCAGCCGCAGGGAAGGAGAGACCCAGTACTTC. Translating gives CASSRREGETQYF.

The CDR3 nucleotides are TGTGCCAGCAGCTTGGATGGGAGGGGGGGGACCTACGAGCAGTACTTC. Translated: CASSLDGRGGTYEQYF. The V and J genes are TRBV5-4 and TRBJ2-7; the D gene is possibly TRBD2 (7 bases). Trimming took off 0 bases at V and 2 bases at J, with 15 bases between the two ends. This CDR3 spans 16 amino acids. Germline assignment: CDR1 SGHNT and CDR2 YYREEE (reference sequence).

This chain uses TRBV28 with TRBJ1-6, with TRBD1 as a possible D gene (6 bases). This CDR3 is built from 16 residues. Germline CDR1 is MDHEN and CDR2 is SYDVKM. Trimming shortened V by 5 bases and J by 8 bases, and 19 bases separated the two germline ends. CDR3: CASSLSRGARDSPLHF. CDR3 DNA: TGTGCCAGCAGTCTCTCTCGGGGGGCTAGGGATTCACCCCTCCACTTT.

This clone was detected once. The chain employs TRBV27 and TRBJ1-2; the match to TRBD1 covers 10 bases. This CDR3 comprises 13 residues. J lost 8 bases, V lost 4 bases, and 4 bases had no gene match. CDR1 is MNHEY and CDR2 is SMNVEV in the germline V gene (reference sequence). CDR3 sequence: CASSYRDRGGYTF. Written as DNA, the CDR3 is TGTGCCAGCAGTTACCGGGACAGGGGAGGCTACACCTTC.